This is a list of T cell receptor beta chains from one sample in a study of Siglec-9 on CD8 T cells in melanoma. Produced via immunoSEQ multiplex PCR; TCRdb's table is partial and in-frame only. The data contain around 35,000 clones, 84% of them singletons. Sequencing was done on a sample of Siglec-9- CD8+ T cells sorted from blood. The source of these receptors is a human donor in good health. The CDR3 runs from the conserved cysteine through the conserved F or W. A D gene is named only where the DNA matches it firmly. Size tells how often a clone was seen (once, few, many) or the class of an expanded clone, and some rows leave it out.

j_gene: TRBJ1-6
v_gene: TRBV5-4
len: 15
d_gene: TRBD1
abundance: .
CDR3aa: CASSSLTGGNSPLHF
CDR3nt: TGTGCCAGCAGCTCCTTGACAGGGGGGAATTCACCCCTCCACTTT

j_gene: TRBJ1-1
v_gene: TRBV6-1
len: 15
d_gene: TRBD1
abundance: .
CDR3aa: CASSVGTGGGTEAFF
CDR3nt: TGTGCCAGCAGTGTCGGGACAGGGGGTGGCACTGAAGCTTTCTTT

j_gene: TRBJ2-3
v_gene: TRBV28
len: 16
d_gene: TRBD1
abundance: .
CDR3aa: CASSLRQGRATDTQYF
CDR3nt: TGTGCCAGCAGCCTCAGACAGGGTCGGGCCACAGATACGCAGTATTTT

j_gene: TRBJ2-2
v_gene: TRBV28
len: 16
d_gene: .
abundance: .
CDR3aa: CASSRGGTANTGELFF
CDR3nt: TGTGCCAGCAGTCGGGGTGGGACTGCGAACACCGGGGAGCTGTTTTTT

j_gene: TRBJ2-3
v_gene: TRBV9
len: 15
d_gene: .
abundance: .
CDR3aa: CASSVTGATTDTQYF
CDR3nt: TGTGCCAGCAGCGTCACGGGGGCCACCACAGATACGCAGTATTTT

j_gene: TRBJ2-7
v_gene: TRBV5-1
len: 13
d_gene: .
abundance: once
CDR3aa: CASSLALAGEQYF
CDR3nt: TGCGCCAGCAGCTTGGCCTTGGCAGGCGAGCAGTACTTC

j_gene: TRBJ2-7
v_gene: TRBV10-1
len: 14
d_gene: .
abundance: .
CDR3aa: CASSESGLPIEQYF
CDR3nt: TGCGCCAGCAGTGAGTCCGGACTACCCATTGAGCAGTACTTC

j_gene: TRBJ2-3
v_gene: TRBV19
len: 14
d_gene: TRBD2
abundance: .
CDR3aa: CASSIIAGTDTQYF
CDR3nt: TGTGCCAGTAGTATAATAGCGGGGACAGATACGCAGTATTTT

j_gene: TRBJ2-7
v_gene: TRBV6-4
len: 15
d_gene: TRBD2
abundance: .
CDR3aa: CASSEGLAGTYEQYF
CDR3nt: TGTGCCAGCAGTGAAGGACTAGCGGGGACCTACGAGCAGTACTTC

j_gene: TRBJ2-5
v_gene: TRBV7-3
len: 13
d_gene: .
abundance: .
CDR3aa: CASSSDGGETQYF
CDR3nt: TGTGCCAGCAGCTCGGATGGGGGAGAGACCCAGTACTTC

j_gene: TRBJ2-1
v_gene: TRBV19
len: 14
d_gene: TRBD2
abundance: once
CDR3aa: CASSNGTPRGEQFF
CDR3nt: TGTGCCAGTAGTAACGGGACCCCGCGGGGGGAGCAGTTCTTC

j_gene: TRBJ2-2
v_gene: TRBV2
len: 17
d_gene: TRBD1
abundance: .
CDR3aa: CASRARPGQGDTGELFF
CDR3nt: TGTGCCAGCAGAGCGAGACCGGGACAGGGAGACACCGGGGAGCTGTTTTTT

j_gene: TRBJ1-2
v_gene: TRBV14
len: 18
d_gene: TRBD1
abundance: .
CDR3aa: CASSPRHPGQGGSGGYTF
CDR3nt: TGTGCCAGCAGCCCAAGGCACCCCGGACAGGGGGGATCGGGTGGCTACACCTTC

j_gene: TRBJ2-7
v_gene: TRBV9
len: 13
d_gene: .
abundance: .
CDR3aa: CASSVTAEGEQYF
CDR3nt: TGTGCCAGCAGCGTGACTGCAGAGGGGGAGCAGTACTTC

j_gene: TRBJ1-2
v_gene: TRBV19
len: 14
d_gene: .
abundance: few
CDR3aa: CASSIWNANYGYTF
CDR3nt: TGTGCCAGTAGTATCTGGAACGCTAACTATGGCTACACCTTC

j_gene: TRBJ2-2
v_gene: TRBV4-2
len: 21
d_gene: TRBD2
abundance: .
CDR3aa: CASSQDIIGTSGRGVTGELFF
CDR3nt: TGTGCCAGCAGCCAAGATATAATTGGGACTAGCGGGAGAGGGGTCACCGGGGAGCTGTTTTTT

j_gene: TRBJ2-1
v_gene: TRBV10-3
len: 13
d_gene: TRBD2
abundance: .
CDR3aa: CAISDGTNNEQFF
CDR3nt: TGTGCCATCAGTGATGGGACTAACAATGAGCAGTTCTTC

j_gene: TRBJ2-7
v_gene: TRBV11-2
len: 15
d_gene: TRBD2
abundance: .
CDR3aa: CASSSFSGVSYEQYF
CDR3nt: TGTGCCAGCAGCTCTTTTAGCGGGGTCTCCTACGAGCAGTACTTC

j_gene: TRBJ2-1
v_gene: TRBV6-5
len: 14
d_gene: TRBD1
abundance: .
CDR3aa: CASSLGQPYNEQFF
CDR3nt: TGTGCCAGCAGTTTGGGACAGCCCTACAATGAGCAGTTCTTC

j_gene: TRBJ2-1
v_gene: TRBV19
len: 14
d_gene: TRBD1
abundance: .
CDR3aa: CASSLGTGVDEQFF
CDR3nt: TGTGCCAGTAGTCTCGGGACAGGGGTTGATGAGCAGTTCTTC